The text below deals with one T cell receptor beta chain. This CDR3 comprises 12 residues. Germline V gene sequence: CDR1 GTSNPN, CDR2 SVGIG (reference sequence). Trimming took 3 bases from V and 7 from J, leaving 7 bases between them. Single viable CD3+CD4+CD8-CD45RO+ cells were sorted as the memory CD4+ T cells. The repertoire was sequenced with immunoSEQ multiplex PCR; TCRdb's copy has only in-frame clones and lacks some. The sample has over 35,000 clones, about 73% seen once. This entry comes from a study of memory CD4+ T cells and cytomegalovirus serostatus. Sequencing was done on a sample of memory CD4+ T cells from blood. The chain combines TRBV30 with TRBJ1-6, with D possibly TRBD1 on 5 matching bases. This clonotype originated in an adult in good health and CMV-seronegative. CDR3 bases: TGTGCCTGGAGACAGGACAATTCACCCCTCCACTTT. Its protein is CAWRQDNSPLHF.